This T cell receptor (beta chain) was recovered during a study of blood T cell repertoires in COVID-19. Study as a whole: COVID-19 samples collected from the United States, Italy and Spain covered acute and convalescent phases. PBMCs, B-cell-depleted T cells, or T cells were the source of the cDNA or gDNA that made up the material.

Seattle enrolled patients during active infection and tracked them longitudinally. Germline V gene data show CDR1 as MGHRA and CDR2 as YSYEKL. The junction had 8 bases not matched to a gene; V was cut back by 0 bases and J by 4 bases. This CDR3 spans 17 amino acids. As processed by the authors: Quantification of nucleated cells was approximated via reference gene primer amplification. Data came from immunoSEQ multiplex PCR; TCRdb stores just in-frame clones and leaves some out. V, J and clone size are taken as reported in that table, and D and trimming were inferred from the DNA itself. Of around 60,000 clones in the sample, 84% are singletons; the top ten hold 16%. A few counts support this clone.

The source material was peripheral blood. This TCR derives from a man aged 60 to 69 with COVID-19, enrolled during active disease. The V and J genes are TRBV4-1 and TRBJ2-3; TRBD1 matches at 9 bases. CDR3 sequence (DNA): TGCGCCAGCAGCCAAGATCTGGGGACAGGGATATCAGATACGCAGTATTTT. This sequence encodes CASSQDLGTGISDTQYF.